A single sample is the source of the 12 T cell receptor beta chains below, sequenced in a study of blood T cell repertoires in COVID-19. Using immunoSEQ multiplex PCR, the repertoire was profiled, and TCRdb retains in-frame clones only, with some absent. The sample consists of around 310,000 clones, 89% of them appearing once. Sequencing was done on a sample of peripheral blood. The receptors were gathered from a woman aged 55 to 70 with acute or convalescent COVID-19.

The chain employs TRBV5-4 and TRBJ2-3; possibly TRBD2 for D (5 bases). Trimming cost V 2 bases and J 0 bases, with 7 bases left between them. The CDR3 has 14 residues. CDR1 and CDR2 (germline): SGHNT, YYREEE (reference sequence). The CDR3 nucleotides read TGTGCCAGCAGCTTCGGCGGGAGCACAGATACGCAGTATTTT. As protein: CASSFGGSTDTQYF.

The rearrangement uses TRBV9 and TRBJ2-1; 7 positions match TRBD1. Losses at the gene ends were 3 bases for V and 9 bases for J; bases not matched to a gene: 6. Germline values: CDR1 SGDLS, CDR2 YYNGEE. The length of the CDR3 is 13 residues. CDR3 nucleotide sequence: TGTGCCAGCAGCGGACAGGGTAACCCTGAGCAGTTCTTC. It yields the protein CASSGQGNPEQFF.

This chain uses TRBV9 with TRBJ2-1; D not resolved. The V and J ends lost 0 bases and 6 bases respectively, with 7 bases between them. CDR1 and CDR2 from the germline V gene are SGDLS and YYNGEE. The CDR3 length is 13 residues. The CDR3 nucleotides are TGTGCCAGCAGCGTAGCTAGAGGCAATGAGCAGTTCTTC. Translated: CASSVARGNEQFF.

The chain links TRBV29-1 to TRBJ1-1; 7 nucleotides match TRBD1. The germline gives CDR1 SQVTM, CDR2 ANQGSEA. The CDR3 loop spans 12 amino acids. With V trimmed by 5 bases and J by 8 bases, 8 bases remained unmatched. CDR3 in DNA: TGCAGCGTTTTAAGGGGGCCATCCGAAGCTTTCTTT. Translation: CSVLRGPSEAFF. Drawing the rest from reference TRBV29-1 and TRBJ1-1, the complete variable domain is SAVISQKPSRDICQRGTSLTIQCQVDSQVTMMFWYRQQPGQSLTLIATANQGSEATYESGFVIDKFPISRPNLTFSTLTVSNMSPEDSSIYLCSVLRGPSEAFFGQGTRLTVV.

This sequence joins TRBV5-1 and TRBJ2-2; D ambiguous. CDR3 length: 12 residues. Trimming removed 4 bases at V and 5 bases at J, with 6 bases between. Germline V CDR1 and CDR2: SGHRS, YFSETQ. The CDR3 DNA follows: TGCGCCAGCAGCCCTCGGACCGGGGAGCTGTTTTTT. Protein sequence: CASSPRTGELFF.

This rearrangement joins TRBV7-2 to TRBJ2-1; possibly TRBD2 for D (7 bases). The CDR3 loop spans 14 amino acids. V lost 1 base and J 9 bases, leaving 13 bases between the germline ends. Germline CDR1 reads SGHTA; CDR2 reads FQGNSA. CDR3 residues: CASSLEGGHGEQFF. The CDR3, as DNA: TGTGCCAGCAGCTTAGAGGGGGGGCATGGTGAGCAGTTCTTC. Full variable domain (outside the CDR3, taken from reference TRBV7-2 and TRBJ2-1): GAGVSQSPSNKVTEKGKDVELRCDPISGHTALYWYRQSLGQGLEFLIYFQGNSAPDKSGLPSDRFSAERTGGSVSTLTIQRTQQEDSAVYLCASSLEGGHGEQFFGPGTRLTVL.

V gene TRBV5-4 combines with J gene TRBJ2-1; 12 bases line up with TRBD2. The germline CDR1 and CDR2 sequences are SGHNT and YYREEE (reference sequence). V shed 3 bases and J 0 bases; nucleotides not matched to a gene: 4. CDR3 length: 17 amino acids. The CDR3 DNA reads as TGTGCCAGCAGCTCGGGACTAGCGGGCAGCTCCTACAATGAGCAGTTCTTC. Translating gives CASSSGLAGSSYNEQFF.

The genes are TRBV19 and TRBJ1-2; 8 bases are shared with TRBD1. The V gene end was trimmed by 3 bases and the J gene end by 2 bases; junction bases not matched to a gene: 8. Germline values: CDR1 LNHDA, CDR2 SQIVND (reference sequence). CDR3 length equals 16 residues. The CDR3 coding sequence is TGTGCCAGTAGTATCCCCTCGACAGGGGCGAACTATGGCTACACCTTC. Translating gives CASSIPSTGANYGYTF.

J is TRBJ2-1 and V is TRBV6-4, with 7 bases that match TRBD2. The CDR3 loop spans 15 amino acids. Germline values: CDR1 MRHNA, CDR2 SNTAGT. After removal of 3 bases from V and 2 bases from J, the junction contained 4 bases not matched to a gene. The CDR3 nucleotides are TGTGCCAGCAGTGAAAGGCTAGCGGCCTACAATGAGCAGTTCTTC. It yields the protein CASSERLAAYNEQFF.

The rearrangement joins TRBV7-2 to TRBJ1-5, with D possibly TRBD1 on 6 matching bases. The CDR3 length is 15 residues. The germline V gene encodes CDR1 SGHTA and CDR2 FQGNSA. The ends were cut back, 2 bases at V and 0 bases at J, with 8 bases in the middle. The CDR3 nucleotides are TGTGCCAGCAGCTTAAGGGGGTATAGCAATCAGCCCCAGCATTTT. Translated, it gives CASSLRGYSNQPQHF.

The chain employs TRBV6-5 and TRBJ2-7; 14 positions match TRBD2. CDR3 size: 15 residues. Germline V gene data show CDR1 as MNHEY and CDR2 as SVGAGI. Trimming removed 5 bases from V and 4 bases from J; junction bases left unmatched: 4. The CDR3 loop is CASSTGTSGGYEQYF. The DNA of the CDR3 is TGTGCCAGCAGTACCGGGACTAGCGGGGGATACGAGCAGTACTTC.

V is TRBV7-2 and J is TRBJ1-2; D remains unclear. Between the trimmed V and J ends, which lost 2 bases and 4 bases, there was a span of 11 bases. From germline, CDR1 is SGHTA and CDR2 FQGNSA. The CDR3 loop spans 14 amino acids. CDR3 DNA: TGTGCCAGCAGCTTATCGTACAGCATCTATGGCTACACCTTC. This sequence encodes CASSLSYSIYGYTF.